This TCR beta chain was retrieved from a study of T-cell reconstitution after alpha-beta-depleted transplantation in children. As concerns this clonotype: Antigen unknown.

Unique molecular identifiers were built into the TCRbeta library. From the PCR reads, TCRdb called clonotypes with MiXCR, one entry per CDR3 protein. The table shows some 840,000 distinct CDR3 sequences, with 15% to 20% occurring only once. Overall study findings and caveats: Expanded clones from the graft, numbering several hundred, reportedly supplied alpha-beta T cells about two months after transplant. Certain patients had high TCRbeta diversity at day 60, and it came from recipient T cells and thymic progenitors that survived. Most T-cell counts and diversity one year after the transplant came from T cells that were newly produced.

V gave up 2 bases and J gave up 10 bases; unmatched junction bases: 6. Germline V CDR1 and CDR2: SGHRS, YFSETQ. There are 14 residues in the CDR3. The chain uses TRBV5-1 and TRBJ1-4, with 9 bases matching TRBD1. The origin of this receptor is a male patient aged 10 to 17 who had a stem cell transplant for acute lymphoblastic leukemia, so the T cells may come from the graft donor. The sample consisted of PBMCs, mostly from graft donor cells, taken 360 days after TCRalphabeta/CD19-depleted stem cell transplant. The CDR3 nucleotides read TGCGCCAGCAGCTTCGGGACAGGGCCGACAAAACTGTTTTTT. Protein: CASSFGTGPTKLFF. Full variable domain (rest looked up from reference TRBV5-1 and TRBJ1-4): KAGVTQTPRYLIKTRGQQVTLSCSPISGHRSVSWYQQTPGQGLQFLFEYFSETQRNKGNFPGRFSGRQFSNSRSEMNVSTLELGDSALYLCASSFGTGPTKLFFGSGTQLSVL.